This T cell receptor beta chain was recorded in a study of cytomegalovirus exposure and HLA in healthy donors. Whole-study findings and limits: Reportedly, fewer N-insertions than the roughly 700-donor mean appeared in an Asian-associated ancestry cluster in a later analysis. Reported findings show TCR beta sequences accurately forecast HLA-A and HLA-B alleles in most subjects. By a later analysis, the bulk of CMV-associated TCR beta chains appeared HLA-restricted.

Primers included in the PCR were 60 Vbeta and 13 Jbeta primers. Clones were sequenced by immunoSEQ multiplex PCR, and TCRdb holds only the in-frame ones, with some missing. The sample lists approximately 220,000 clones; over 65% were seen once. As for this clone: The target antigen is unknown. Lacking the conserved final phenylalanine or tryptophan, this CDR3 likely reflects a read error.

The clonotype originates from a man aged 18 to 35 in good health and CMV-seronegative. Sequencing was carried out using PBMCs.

The chain's CDR3 is CASSPTSGDTYEQYL. As DNA, the CDR3 is TGTGCCAGCAGTCCGACTAGCGGGGACACCTACGAGCAGTACCTC. The rearrangement uses TRBV6-5 and TRBJ2-7; TRBD2 aligns across 11 bases. J gave up 2 bases and V 5 bases, and 5 bases lay outside the gene matches. CDR3 length equals 15 residues. Germline assignment: CDR1 MNHEY and CDR2 SVGAGI.